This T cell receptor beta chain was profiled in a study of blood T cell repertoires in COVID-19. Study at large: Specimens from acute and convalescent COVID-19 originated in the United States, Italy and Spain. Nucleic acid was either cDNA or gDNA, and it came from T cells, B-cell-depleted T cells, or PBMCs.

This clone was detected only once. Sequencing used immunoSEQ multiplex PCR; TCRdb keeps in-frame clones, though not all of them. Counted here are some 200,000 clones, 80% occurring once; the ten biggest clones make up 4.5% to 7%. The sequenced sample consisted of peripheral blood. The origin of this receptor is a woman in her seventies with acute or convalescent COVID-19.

As DNA, the CDR3 is TGTGCCAGCAGCGGGACAGGGGGCCTTTATAGCAATCAGCCCCAGCATTTT. Its translation is CASSGTGGLYSNQPQHF. The chain uses TRBV5-8 and TRBJ1-5; 12 bases align to TRBD1. The CDR3 length is 17 residues. Unmatched junction bases numbered 5, after V lost 4 bases and J lost 0 bases. Per germline, CDR1 SGHTS and CDR2 YDEGEE.